These 18 T cell receptor beta chains were sequenced from one sample in a study of CD8 T cells in ankylosing spondylitis (dated by TCRdb to between 2016 and 2019). Library construction relied on 5' RACE. The instrument given in TCRdb is Illumina HiSeq 2500. Using fastp at Q25 and MiXCR, TCRdb reprocessed the public reads and kept productive beta chains. When rows share a CDR3 protein, they turn into one entry using the most common DNA and genes. The sample table holds around 320,000 distinct CDR3 sequences, of which less than 25% were seen once. The top ten clonotypes cover about 3.7% of the sample. Material: blood, either unsorted or a sorted T cell fraction (not recorded which). These receptors were collected from a female donor with ankylosing spondylitis or in good health (not recorded which).

The chain couples TRBV30 to TRBJ2-3; 15 positions match TRBD2. V dropped 8 bases and J dropped 5; count of bases not matched to a gene: 5. The germline gives CDR1 GTSNPN, CDR2 SVGIG (reference sequence). The CDR3 loop spans 14 amino acids. The CDR3: CARTSGRAVDTQYF. In nucleotides, the CDR3 is TGTGCCCGGACTAGCGGGAGGGCTGTAGATACGCAGTATTTT.

This sequence joins TRBV2 and TRBJ2-3, with D possibly called TRBD1 or TRBD2 (6 bases each). The V gene lost 4 bases and the J gene lost 3 bases, with 14 bases spanning the gap. The CDR3 covers 15 residues. Germline-derived CDR1 and CDR2 are SNHLY and FYNNEI. The DNA for the CDR3 is TGTGCCAGCAGTGGGGGACACGGGGGAACAGATACGCAGTATTTT. Its translation: CASSGGHGGTDTQYF. Complete variable domain (other parts from reference TRBV2 and TRBJ2-3): EPEVTQTPSHQVTQMGQEVILRCVPISNHLYFYWYRQILGQKVEFLVSFYNNEISEKSEIFDDQFSVERPDGSNFTLKIRSTKLEDSAMYFCASSGGHGGTDTQYFGPGTRLTVL.

This clonotype has ten or more counts. The V call is TRBV20-1, the J call TRBJ2-2, with 7 bases aligning to TRBD2. The CDR3 sequence is 12 residues long. The V segment lost 5 bases and the J segment 5 bases; nucleotides outside the gene matches: 2. Germline V gives CDR1 DFQATT, CDR2 SNEGSKA (reference sequence). The chain's CDR3 is CSAGRGTGELFF. The DNA for the CDR3 is TGCAGTGCTGGGCGGGGGACCGGGGAGCTGTTTTTT.

This clonotype has a count of ten or more. The chain couples TRBV7-2 to TRBJ2-5; D is perhaps TRBD1 (5 bases). From germline, CDR1 is SGHTA and CDR2 FQGNSA. The CDR3 contains 13 residues. Trimming shortened V by 4 bases and J by 1 base, and 7 bases separated the two germline ends. The CDR3 region has the DNA TGTGCCAGCAGCTGGGGCCTCCAAGAGACCCAGTACTTC. This encodes CASSWGLQETQYF.

V is TRBV13 and J is TRBJ2-1; D might be TRBD2 (6 bases). Germline lookup yields CDR1 PRHDT and CDR2 FYEKMQ (reference sequence). The CDR3 contains 13 residues. Trimming removed 5 bases from V and 10 bases from J, with 15 bases in between. Here the CDR3 DNA reads TGTGCCAGCAGCCCGGGACTGCTCCGCGAGCAGTTCTTC. Its protein is CASSPGLLREQFF.

The chain has TRBV4-3 and TRBJ2-3; 10 nucleotides align to TRBD2. CDR1 is LGHNA, CDR2 YSLEER, per germline. The CDR3 sequence is 15 residues long. The J segment lost 5 bases and the V segment lost 4 bases, leaving 6 bases of the junction unmatched. CDR3 DNA sequence: TGCGCCAGCAGCCGTGGAACTAGCGGGAAAGATACGCAGTATTTT. Its protein product is CASSRGTSGKDTQYF.

The rearrangement joins TRBV20-1 to TRBJ2-5, with 14 bases aligning to TRBD2. The CDR3 runs to 14 residues. The germline V gene encodes CDR1 DFQATT and CDR2 SNEGSKA (reference sequence). Trimming took 4 bases from V and 4 from J; bases not matched to a gene: 2. The CDR3 loop reads CSATGLAGGETQYF. The CDR3 DNA follows: TGCAGTGCTACCGGACTAGCGGGAGGAGAGACCCAGTACTTC.

This clonotype showed up just a few times. The genes are TRBV27 and TRBJ2-2; 9 nucleotides align to TRBD1. After removal of 1 base from V and 3 bases from J, the junction contained 3 bases not matched to a gene. Germline loops: CDR1 MNHEY, CDR2 SMNVEV (reference sequence). The CDR3 extends over 16 amino acids. CDR3 loop: CASSLFWTGDTGELFF. CDR3 coding DNA: TGTGCCAGCAGTTTATTCTGGACAGGGGACACCGGGGAGCTGTTTTTT.

This clonotype was seen a few times. The gene calls are TRBV10-3 and TRBJ2-2; 9 bases match TRBD2. From germline, CDR1 is ENHRY and CDR2 SYGVKD. The ends lost 9 bases at V and 1 base at J; junction bases unmatched: 3. The CDR3 is 14 residues long. The CDR3, as DNA: TGTGCCATAGGAGCGGGAGGGAACACCGGGGAGCTGTTTTTT. Amino acid sequence: CAIGAGGNTGELFF.

V usage is TRBV20-1 and J usage is TRBJ1-1, with D unclear. Between the trimmed V and J ends, which lost 7 bases and 6 bases, there was a span of 3 bases. In germline, CDR1 is DFQATT, CDR2 SNEGSKA (reference sequence). The CDR3 is made up of 8 amino acids. CDR3 sequence (DNA): TGCAGTGTGCCTGAAGCTTTCTTT. Its translation: CSVPEAFF.

Many counts were recorded for this clonotype. The chain employs TRBV29-1 and TRBJ2-7; 7 nucleotides match TRBD2. The trim removed 4 bases at V and 4 bases at J, leaving 1 base unmatched. The CDR3 totals 11 residues. Germline values: CDR1 SQVTM, CDR2 ANQGSEA. The CDR3 region is CSVGEGYEQYF. The CDR3 region has the DNA TGCAGCGTTGGGGAGGGATACGAGCAGTACTTC.

This chain connects TRBV6-5 to TRBJ2-5, with TRBD2 matching over 9 bases. Losses at the gene ends were 4 bases for V and 2 bases for J; bases not matched to a gene: 5. CDR3 length equals 15 residues. Per germline, CDR1 MNHEY and CDR2 SVGAGI. CDR3 sequence reads: CASSSQLAGQETQYF. In nucleotides, the CDR3 is TGTGCCAGCAGTTCCCAACTAGCGGGTCAAGAGACCCAGTACTTC.

This clonotype was recorded at least ten times. This chain connects TRBV7-8 to TRBJ2-1, with TRBD1 matching 10 bases. Looked up from germline, CDR1 is SGHVS and CDR2 is FQNEAQ. CDR3 length equals 16 residues. Germline trimming cut 4 bases from V and 0 bases from J; bases unmatched to any gene: 3. CDR3 in DNA: TGTGCCAGCAGCTCCGGGACAGGGGCCTCCTACAATGAGCAGTTCTTC. As protein: CASSSGTGASYNEQFF. Together with reference TRBV7-8 and TRBJ2-1, the CDR3 gives the full variable domain: GAGVSQSPRYKVAKRGQDVALRCDPISGHVSLFWYQQALGQGPEFLTYFQNEAQLDKSGLPSDRFFAERPEGSVSTLKIQRTQQEDSAVYLCASSSGTGASYNEQFFGPGTRLTVL.

The V and J genes are TRBV7-9 and TRBJ2-1; D gene ambiguous. The CDR3 totals 13 residues. Germline CDR1 reads SEHNR; CDR2 reads FQNEAQ (reference sequence). Trimming removed 5 bases at V and 5 bases at J, with 10 bases between. DNA of the CDR3: TGTGCCAGCAGCCCCCAAGCCAACAATGAGCAGTTCTTC. It is translated as CASSPQANNEQFF. Combining the CDR3 with reference TRBV7-9 and TRBJ2-1 gives the whole variable domain DTGVSQNPRHKITKRGQNVTFRCDPISEHNRLYWYRQTLGQGPEFLTYFQNEAQLEKSRLLSDRFSAERPKGSFSTLEIQRTEQGDSAMYLCASSPQANNEQFFGPGTRLTVL.

Ten or more counts support this clonotype. The genes are TRBV20-1 and TRBJ2-5; 14 nucleotides line up with TRBD2. CDR1 DFQATT and CDR2 SNEGSKA come from the germline V gene (reference sequence). V was pared by 5 bases and J by 7 bases, with 12 bases of the junction left unmatched. The CDR3 runs to 16 residues. The CDR3 sequence is CSAPPSGLAGAGTQYF. The CDR3, as DNA: TGCAGTGCTCCACCGTCGGGACTAGCGGGAGCAGGGACCCAGTACTTC.

This clonotype came up a few times. The rearrangement uses TRBV7-2 and TRBJ1-4; 7 bases are shared with TRBD1. The CDR3 contains 16 residues. Germline V gene lookup returns CDR1 SGHTA and CDR2 FQGNSA. With 2 bases clipped from V and 8 bases from J, the junction kept 11 bases outside the gene matches. CDR3 sequence: CASSLRGGEGWEKLFF. DNA of the CDR3: TGTGCCAGCAGCTTAAGAGGGGGCGAGGGTTGGGAAAAACTGTTTTTT. The variable domain in full, completed from reference TRBV7-2 and TRBJ1-4, reads GAGVSQSPSNKVTEKGKDVELRCDPISGHTALYWYRQSLGQGLEFLIYFQGNSAPDKSGLPSDRFSAERTGGSVSTLTIQRTQQEDSAVYLCASSLRGGEGWEKLFFGSGTQLSVL.

The rearrangement joins TRBV9 to TRBJ2-1; 8 nucleotides align to TRBD2. Unmatched junction bases numbered 10, after V lost 3 bases and J lost 8 bases. CDR3 length equals 15 residues. Germline V gives CDR1 SGDLS, CDR2 YYNGEE. CDR3 protein: CASSARLAPKDEQFF. The CDR3 nucleotides are TGTGCCAGCAGCGCCCGACTAGCGCCAAAGGATGAGCAGTTCTTC.

This clonotype was observed a handful of times. The chain employs TRBV12-3 or TRBV12-4 and TRBJ2-2; 7 positions agree with TRBD2. This CDR3 has 15 residues. The J segment lost 4 bases and the V segment lost 6 bases, leaving 8 bases of the junction unmatched. The CDR3: CASRMRTSLTGELFF. The CDR3 nucleotides are TGTGCCAGCAGGATGAGGACTAGTCTCACCGGGGAGCTGTTTTTT.